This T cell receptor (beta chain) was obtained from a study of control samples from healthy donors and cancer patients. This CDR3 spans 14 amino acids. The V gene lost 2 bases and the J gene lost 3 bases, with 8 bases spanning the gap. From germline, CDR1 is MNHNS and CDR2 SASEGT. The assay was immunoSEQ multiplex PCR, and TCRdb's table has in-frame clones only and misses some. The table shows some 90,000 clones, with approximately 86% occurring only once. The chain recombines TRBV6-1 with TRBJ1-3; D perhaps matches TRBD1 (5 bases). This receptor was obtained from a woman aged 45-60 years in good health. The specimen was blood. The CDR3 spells CASSERGRGNTIYF. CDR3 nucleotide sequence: TGTGCCAGCAGTGAAAGGGGACGTGGAAACACCATATATTTT.